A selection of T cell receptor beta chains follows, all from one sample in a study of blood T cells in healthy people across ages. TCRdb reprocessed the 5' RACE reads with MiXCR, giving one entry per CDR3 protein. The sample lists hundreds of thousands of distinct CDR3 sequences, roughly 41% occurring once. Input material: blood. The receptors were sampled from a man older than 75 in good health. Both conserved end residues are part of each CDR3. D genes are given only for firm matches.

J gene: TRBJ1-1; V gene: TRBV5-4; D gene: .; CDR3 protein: CASSSLTGRTEAFF
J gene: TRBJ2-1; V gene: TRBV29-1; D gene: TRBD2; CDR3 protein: CSVGGGSGSSYNEQFF
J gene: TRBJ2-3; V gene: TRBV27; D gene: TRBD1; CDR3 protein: CASSFTGDADTQYF
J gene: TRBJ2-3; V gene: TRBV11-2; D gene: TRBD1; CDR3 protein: CAGSLGTGTSTDTQYF
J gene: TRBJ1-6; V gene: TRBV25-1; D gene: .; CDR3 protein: CASSARTEVSSPLHF
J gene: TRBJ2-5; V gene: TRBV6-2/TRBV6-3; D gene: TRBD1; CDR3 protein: CASRRDRAETQYF
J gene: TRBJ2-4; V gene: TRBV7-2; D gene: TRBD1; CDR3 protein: CASSFTGGMAKNIQYF
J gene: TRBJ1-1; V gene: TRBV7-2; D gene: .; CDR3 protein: CASSQRGNWNTEAFF
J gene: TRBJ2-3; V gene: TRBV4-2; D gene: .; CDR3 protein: CASSQTGITDTQYF
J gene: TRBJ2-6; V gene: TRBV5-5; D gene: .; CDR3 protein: CASSLGDPGGTGANVLTF
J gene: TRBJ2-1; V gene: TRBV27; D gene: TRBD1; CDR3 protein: CASSLSWTGVAEQFF
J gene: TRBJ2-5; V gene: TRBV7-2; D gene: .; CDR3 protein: CASNPAGDETQYF
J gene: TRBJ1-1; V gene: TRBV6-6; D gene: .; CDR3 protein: CASSYPSTGEAFF
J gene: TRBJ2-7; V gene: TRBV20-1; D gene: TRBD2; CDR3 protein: CSAISTSGPYYEQYF
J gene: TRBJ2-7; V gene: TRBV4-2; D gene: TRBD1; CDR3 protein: CASSQEPTGGAYF
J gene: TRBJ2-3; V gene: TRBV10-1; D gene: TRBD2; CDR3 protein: CASSSSGAPTDTQYF
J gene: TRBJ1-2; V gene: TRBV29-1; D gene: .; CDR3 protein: CSASLSGYGYTF
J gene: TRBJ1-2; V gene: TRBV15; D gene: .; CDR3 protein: CATSRGRMTYGYTF
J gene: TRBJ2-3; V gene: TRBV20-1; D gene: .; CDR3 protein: CSARGTPNTDTQYF
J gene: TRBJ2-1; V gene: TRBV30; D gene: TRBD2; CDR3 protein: CAWSVQGGSQFF
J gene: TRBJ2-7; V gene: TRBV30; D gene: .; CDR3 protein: CAWSWGVWDEQYF
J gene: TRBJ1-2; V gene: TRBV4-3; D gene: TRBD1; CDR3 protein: CASSQDYRGRDGYTF
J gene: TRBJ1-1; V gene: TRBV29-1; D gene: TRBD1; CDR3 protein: CSVRTGRDTEAFF
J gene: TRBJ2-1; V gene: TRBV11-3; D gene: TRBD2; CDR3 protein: CASSPGGADNEQFF
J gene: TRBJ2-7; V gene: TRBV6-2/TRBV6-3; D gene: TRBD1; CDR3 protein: CASVLTGTGDYEQYF
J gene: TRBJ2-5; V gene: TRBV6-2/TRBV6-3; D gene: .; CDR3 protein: CASSYGTLQETQYF
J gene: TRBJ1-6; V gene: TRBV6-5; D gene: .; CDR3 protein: CASYPSSYNSPLHF
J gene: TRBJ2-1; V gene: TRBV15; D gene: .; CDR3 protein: CATSRLNSEQFF
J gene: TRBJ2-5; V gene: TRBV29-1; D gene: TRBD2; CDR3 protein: CSVIPGLAGIQETQYF
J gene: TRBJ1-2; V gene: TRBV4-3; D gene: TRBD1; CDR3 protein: CASRLDRGYGYTF
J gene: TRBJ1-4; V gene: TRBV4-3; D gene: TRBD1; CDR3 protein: CASSHQGDRTNEKLFF
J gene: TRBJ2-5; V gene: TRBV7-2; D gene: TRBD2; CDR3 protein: CASSRSGRRYNEQYF
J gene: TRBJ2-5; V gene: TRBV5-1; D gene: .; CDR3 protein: CASSLASTRTSQETQYF
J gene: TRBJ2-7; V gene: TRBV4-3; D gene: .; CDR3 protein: CASSQVGDGSYEQYF
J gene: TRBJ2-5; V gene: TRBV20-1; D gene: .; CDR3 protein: CSAYSVQETQYF
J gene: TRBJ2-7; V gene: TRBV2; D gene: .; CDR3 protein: CASIVQGYEQYF
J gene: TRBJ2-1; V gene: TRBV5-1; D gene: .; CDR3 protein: CASSLAGGLSYNEQFF
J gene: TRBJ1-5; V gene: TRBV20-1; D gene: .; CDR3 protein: CSASQAGLYSNQPQHF
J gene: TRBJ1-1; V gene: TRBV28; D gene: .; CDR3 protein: CASSGIRNTEAFF
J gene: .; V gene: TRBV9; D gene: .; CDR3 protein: CASSQGTTGSYEQYF
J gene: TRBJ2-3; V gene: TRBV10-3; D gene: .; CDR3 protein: CASTWGNTQYF
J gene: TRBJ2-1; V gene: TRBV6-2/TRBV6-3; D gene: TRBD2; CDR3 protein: CASSYSGGVSQFF
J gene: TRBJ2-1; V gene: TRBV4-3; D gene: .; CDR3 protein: CASSQISPRPGRTYNEQFF
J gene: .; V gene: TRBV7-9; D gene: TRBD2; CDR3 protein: CASSLGLDSHEQYF
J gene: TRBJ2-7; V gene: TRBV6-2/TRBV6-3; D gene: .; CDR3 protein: CASRFSGASSYEQYF
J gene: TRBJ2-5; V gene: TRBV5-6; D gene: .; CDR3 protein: CASSLRQMGIETQYF